The 29 T cell receptor beta chains below come from one sample, sequenced in a study of shared clonotypes between healthy human individuals. Assay: immunoSEQ multiplex PCR; the TCRdb copy retains only in-frame clones and omits some. The table has hundreds of thousands of clones, around three quarters seen once. Sequenced material: memory CD4+ T cells sorted from blood. Subset indicated: CD45RA-negative fraction. The source is a woman in her twenties or thirties in good health.

The genes are TRBV7-6 and TRBJ2-7; D is perhaps TRBD2 (6 bases). V lost 4 bases to trimming and J lost 5 bases, with 9 bases between them. The CDR3 runs 12 residues. CDR1 is SGHVS and CDR2 is FNYEAQ in the germline V gene. The CDR3 DNA reads as TGTGCCAGCAGCTCCCGGACTAACGAGCAGTACTTC. It is translated as CASSSRTNEQYF.

The V and J genes are TRBV5-6 and TRBJ1-5; possibly TRBD1 for D (6 bases). In germline, CDR1 is SGHDT, CDR2 YYEEEE. The CDR3 contains 14 residues. The V and J ends lost 4 bases and 3 bases respectively, with 11 bases between them. Here the CDR3 reads CASSSRDNNQPQHF. The CDR3 region has the DNA TGTGCCAGCAGCAGCCGGGACAACAATCAGCCCCAGCATTTT.

V usage is TRBV9 and J usage is TRBJ1-1; a possible D gene is TRBD1 (5 bases). The CDR3 runs to 15 residues. The germline V gene encodes CDR1 SGDLS and CDR2 YYNGEE. Deletions cut 4 bases from V and 7 bases from J, with 20 bases between. CDR3 sequence reads: CASSPILRGPLEAFF. In DNA form, the CDR3 reads TGTGCCAGCAGCCCAATCTTGCGGGGACCCCTTGAAGCTTTCTTT. Drawing the rest from reference TRBV9 and TRBJ1-1, the complete variable domain is DSGVTQTPKHLITATGQRVTLRCSPRSGDLSVYWYQQSLDQGLQFLIQYYNGEERAKGNILERFSAQQFPDLHSELNLSSLELGDSALYFCASSPILRGPLEAFFGQGTRLTVV.

This clone turned up a few times. Other nucleotide sequences from this sample produce the same CDR3. This chain connects TRBV5-1 to TRBJ2-3; D perhaps matches TRBD2 (6 bases). This CDR3 comprises 14 residues. Trimming took off 4 bases at V and 1 base at J, with 10 bases between the two ends. Looked up from germline, CDR1 is SGHRS and CDR2 is YFSETQ. CDR3 protein: CASSMGTGTDTQYF. The CDR3 region has the DNA TGCGCCAGCAGCATGGGGACTGGCACAGATACGCAGTATTTT.

The V and J genes are TRBV29-1 and TRBJ1-1; D is unresolved. Germline lookup yields CDR1 SQVTM and CDR2 ANQGSEA. This CDR3 has 13 residues. Trimming took 7 bases from V and 4 from J, leaving 16 bases between them. For the CDR3, the DNA is TGCAGCGCCCCGGCAGCCCTAGGCACTGAAGCTTTCTTT. It translates to CSAPAALGTEAFF.

This clone appeared a few times. The chain employs TRBV20-1 and TRBJ2-7; unclear D gene. The germline gives CDR1 DFQATT, CDR2 SNEGSKA (reference sequence). V dropped 0 bases and J dropped 3 bases, with 3 bases sitting between them. This CDR3 region has 11 residues. CDR3 nucleotides: TGCAGTGCTAGAGATTACTACGAGCAGTACTTC. This gives the protein CSARDYYEQYF.

The V gene is TRBV2, the J gene TRBJ1-5; no clear D gene. Germline V gene lookup returns CDR1 SNHLY and CDR2 FYNNEI. Trimming shortened V by 0 bases and J by 14 bases, and 11 bases separated the two germline ends. There are 12 residues in the CDR3. CDR3 amino acids: CASSEARVREHF. The CDR3 region has the DNA TGTGCCAGCAGTGAAGCACGCGTGCGGGAGCATTTT.

The V and J genes are TRBV5-1 and TRBJ1-4; no firm D call. CDR1 is SGHRS, CDR2 YFSETQ, per germline. V lost 0 bases and J lost 10, with 13 bases in between. CDR3 length equals 14 residues. The CDR3, as DNA: TGCGCCAGCAGCTTGGACGCGGAGGTTGGAAAACTGTTTTTT. Translating it yields CASSLDAEVGKLFF.

The genes are TRBV6-5 and TRBJ1-1; 8 bases are a match to TRBD1. Germline CDR1 and CDR2: MNHEY and SVGAGI. Trimming cost V 4 bases and J 4 bases; bases outside gene matches: 2. The CDR3 is 13 amino acids. CDR3 region: CASSLGQGTEAFF. The CDR3 coding sequence is TGTGCCAGCAGTTTAGGACAGGGCACTGAAGCTTTCTTT.

This clone was seen at least ten times. The chain has TRBV11-2 and TRBJ2-7, with 10 bases lining up with TRBD2. This CDR3 has 15 residues. The germline CDR1 and CDR2 sequences are SGHAT and FQNNGV. Trimming took 1 base from V and 2 from J; bases not matched to a gene: 2. CDR3: CASSLALAGTYEQYF. The CDR3 bases are TGTGCCAGCAGCTTAGCACTAGCGGGGACCTACGAGCAGTACTTC.

The chain links TRBV28 to TRBJ1-1; no clear D gene. The CDR3 runs 12 residues. Looked up from germline, CDR1 is MDHEN and CDR2 is SYDVKM. V was clipped by 3 bases and J by 3 bases, with 5 bases between them. As DNA, the CDR3 is TGTGCCAGCAGTTTGGTGGACACTGAAGCTTTCTTT. Translation: CASSLVDTEAFF.

This clone was found a few times. The V and J genes are TRBV28 and TRBJ2-7, with 9 bases matching TRBD2. V lost 8 bases and J lost 2; bases outside the gene matches: 10. The CDR3 spans 15 residues. CDR1 is MDHEN and CDR2 is SYDVKM in the germline V gene. The CDR3 sequence: CASRPAVAGAYEQYF. The CDR3 bases are TGTGCCAGCCGCCCCGCGGTAGCGGGAGCCTACGAGCAGTACTTC. The whole variable domain, filled in from reference TRBV28 and TRBJ2-7, reads DVKVTQSSRYLVKRTGEKVFLECVQDMDHENMFWYRQDPGLGLRLIYFSYDVKMKEKGDIPEGYSVSREKKERFSLILESASTNQTSMYLCASRPAVAGAYEQYFGPGTRLTVT.

The chain uses TRBV28 and TRBJ1-1; no firm D call. The V gene lost 5 bases and the J gene lost 6 bases, with 16 bases spanning the gap. Germline lookup yields CDR1 MDHEN and CDR2 SYDVKM. The CDR3 covers 14 residues. Written as DNA, the CDR3 is TGTGCCAGCAGTATAACCGCTACCTCCGCTGAAGCTTTCTTT. It encodes CASSITATSAEAFF.

V gene TRBV15 combines with J gene TRBJ1-2, with D maybe TRBD1 (5 bases). There are 15 residues in the CDR3. Trimming shortened V by 4 bases and J by 7 bases, and 19 bases separated the two germline ends. Germline V gene lookup returns CDR1 LNHNV and CDR2 YYDKDF (reference sequence). The CDR3 nucleotides read TGTGCCACCAGCACCAGGGCAGGGAACGATCGTGGCTACACCTTC. Protein: CATSTRAGNDRGYTF.

This chain connects TRBV6-6 to TRBJ2-1; TRBD1 matches at 9 bases. CDR1 and CDR2 from the germline V gene are MNHNY and SVGAGI (reference sequence). The CDR3 covers 13 residues. Trimming at V came to 4 bases and at J to 10 bases, leaving 5 bases not matched to a gene. The CDR3 region has the DNA TGTGCCAGCAGTTGGGACAGGGTAAGGGAGCAGTTCTTC. Encoded protein: CASSWDRVREQFF.

The chain recombines TRBV19 with TRBJ2-7, with 7 bases matching TRBD2. Germline V lookup: CDR1 LNHDA, CDR2 SQIVND (reference sequence). Losses at the gene ends were 2 bases for V and 4 bases for J; bases not matched to a gene: 8. CDR3 length: 15 amino acids. CDR3: CASSIFLAATYEQYF. The CDR3 DNA follows: TGTGCCAGTAGTATATTCCTAGCGGCGACTTACGAGCAGTACTTC.

The chain's CDR3 is CASSPGGVSYEQYF. DNA for the CDR3: TGCGCCAGCAGCCCCGGCGGGGTTAGCTACGAGCAGTACTTC. This chain links TRBV5-1 with TRBJ2-7; TRBD2 might be the D (6 bases). This CDR3 region has 14 residues. The V gene lost 4 bases and the J gene lost 3 bases, with 14 bases spanning the gap. CDR1 and CDR2 (germline): SGHRS, YFSETQ.

Many counts were recorded for this clone. This chain links TRBV19 with TRBJ1-5, with 8 bases fitting TRBD1. Trimming took 6 bases from V and 0 from J; bases not matched to a gene: 7. Per germline, CDR1 LNHDA and CDR2 SQIVND (reference sequence). The CDR3 loop spans 16 amino acids. The CDR3 bases are TGTGCCAGTAGCGATGGGACAGGTTATAGCAATCAGCCCCAGCATTTT. It codes for CASSDGTGYSNQPQHF.

The J gene is TRBJ2-2, the V gene TRBV28, with TRBD1 as a possible D gene (6 bases). This CDR3 spans 14 amino acids. Between the trimmed V and J ends, which lost 7 bases and 4 bases, there was a span of 13 bases. Germline lookup yields CDR1 MDHEN and CDR2 SYDVKM. The CDR3 here is CASIPGHSTGELFF. The CDR3 region has the DNA TGTGCCAGCATCCCGGGACATTCCACCGGGGAGCTGTTTTTT.

This chain joins TRBV28 and TRBJ1-3; no firm D call. Trimming shortened V by 2 bases and J by 4 bases, and 9 bases separated the two germline ends. Germline lookup yields CDR1 MDHEN and CDR2 SYDVKM. The CDR3 runs to 14 residues. Written as DNA, the CDR3 is TGTGCCAGCAGTTTAGTAGCGGCGGGAAACACCATATATTTT. It specifies CASSLVAAGNTIYF.

There are a few counts of this clone. This chain uses TRBV20-1 with TRBJ2-7; unclear D gene. CDR1 and CDR2 (germline): DFQATT, SNEGSKA (reference sequence). This CDR3 is built from 11 residues. The V end lost 8 bases, the J end lost 2 bases, and 10 bases lay between the germline ends. CDR3 nucleotides: TGCAGTTCGGGCCTAACCTACGAGCAGTACTTC. The encoded protein is CSSGLTYEQYF.

CDR3 in amino acids: CSVEAWQAEGRNTIYF. The CDR3 coding sequence is TGCAGCGTTGAGGCGTGGCAGGCCGAGGGGCGAAACACCATATATTTT. This chain uses TRBV29-1 with TRBJ1-3; D is possibly TRBD1 (5 bases). CDR3 size: 16 residues. Germline V lookup: CDR1 SQVTM, CDR2 ANQGSEA. V was cut by 3 bases and J by 5 bases, with 20 bases left in between.

This sequence joins TRBV27 and TRBJ2-5; D gene uncertain. The assigned J gene may be wrong: the sequence end matches TRBJ2-7 better. The germline V gene has CDR1 MNHEY and CDR2 SMNVEV (reference sequence). This CDR3 is built from 15 residues. The CDR3 bases are TGTGCCAGCCGTCAACGACAAGGTCCCATCTACGAGCAGTACTTC. Translation gives CASRQRQGPIYEQYF.

For the CDR3, the DNA is TGTGCCAGCACCAACGGTAGGACTAGCGGGATCAATGAGCAGTTCTTC. This codes for CASTNGRTSGINEQFF. The chain has TRBV6-4 and TRBJ2-1; TRBD2 matches 12 bases. Germline V gene data show CDR1 as MRHNA and CDR2 as SNTAGT. The CDR3 loop spans 16 amino acids. Trimming took 7 bases from V and 6 from J; bases not matched to a gene: 10.

V usage is TRBV4-2 and J usage is TRBJ2-1; the D call may be TRBD1 or TRBD2 (5 bases each). Germline V gene sequence: CDR1 LGHNA, CDR2 YNFKEQ. V lost 0 bases and J lost 0, with 9 bases in between. CDR3 length: 16 residues. CDR3 sequence: CASSQDGGSSYNEQFF. CDR3 coding DNA: TGTGCCAGCAGCCAAGATGGGGGTAGCTCCTACAATGAGCAGTTCTTC.

The DNA for the CDR3 is TGTGCCAGCAGTTTATACCCGGGAACTGCGGCAACTAATGAAAAACTGTTTTTT. It translates to CASSLYPGTAATNEKLFF. This chain links TRBV27 with TRBJ1-4; D gene ambiguous. The CDR3 is made up of 18 amino acids. CDR1 is MNHEY, CDR2 SMNVEV, per germline (reference sequence). The V gene lost 1 base and the J gene lost 0 bases, with 15 bases spanning the gap.

The chain combines TRBV7-9 with TRBJ1-1; D unclear. The length of the CDR3 is 13 residues. Germline CDR1 is SEHNR and CDR2 is FQNEAQ (reference sequence). V shed 1 base and J shed 10 bases, with 13 bases lying between them. This CDR3 reads CASSLGTATRAFF. The DNA for the CDR3 is TGTGCCAGCAGCTTAGGGACGGCTACACGAGCTTTCTTT.

CDR3 region: CASSLVRAGGGTQYF. The CDR3 DNA sequence: TGTGCCAGCAGCTTAGTGAGGGCGGGAGGAGGGACCCAGTACTTC. The chain combines TRBV7-2 with TRBJ2-5; 8 bases map to TRBD2. CDR1 is SGHTA, CDR2 FQGNSA, per germline. CDR3 length: 15 residues. V shed 1 base, J shed 7 bases, and the junction held 8 bases outside the gene matches.

The rearrangement joins TRBV29-1 to TRBJ2-7; D is ambiguous. Trimming pared 3 bases from V and 0 bases from J, leaving 6 bases between. The CDR3 is made up of 12 amino acids. Germline CDR1 and CDR2: SQVTM and ANQGSEA. The CDR3 is CSVETTSYEQYF. For the CDR3, the DNA is TGCAGCGTTGAGACAACCTCCTACGAGCAGTACTTC.